This T cell receptor beta chain derives from a study of cytomegalovirus exposure and HLA in healthy donors. Both 60 Vbeta primers and 13 Jbeta primers went into the PCR. TCRdb's copy holds only in-frame clones and misses some; the assay was immunoSEQ multiplex PCR. Of 130,000 or so clones in the sample, over 50% are singletons; the top ten hold about 8.9%. The germline CDR1 and CDR2 sequences are SGHNT and YENEEA. Trimming took 1 base from V and 12 from J; bases not matched to a gene: 6. CDR3 length: 15 amino acids. The study, taken as a whole, reports: In vitro testing confirmed three CMV-associated chains as specific for CMV antigens.

This clone was recorded a few times. The target antigen is unknown. This sequence originates from a woman aged 40 to 50 in good health and CMV-seropositive. The sequenced sample consisted of PBMCs. V gene TRBV11-3 combines with J gene TRBJ2-3, with 14 positions matching TRBD2. CDR3 nucleotides: TGTGCCAGCAGCTTAGGTGGACTAGCGGGGGGCCCCCAGTATTTT. It encodes CASSLGGLAGGPQYF.